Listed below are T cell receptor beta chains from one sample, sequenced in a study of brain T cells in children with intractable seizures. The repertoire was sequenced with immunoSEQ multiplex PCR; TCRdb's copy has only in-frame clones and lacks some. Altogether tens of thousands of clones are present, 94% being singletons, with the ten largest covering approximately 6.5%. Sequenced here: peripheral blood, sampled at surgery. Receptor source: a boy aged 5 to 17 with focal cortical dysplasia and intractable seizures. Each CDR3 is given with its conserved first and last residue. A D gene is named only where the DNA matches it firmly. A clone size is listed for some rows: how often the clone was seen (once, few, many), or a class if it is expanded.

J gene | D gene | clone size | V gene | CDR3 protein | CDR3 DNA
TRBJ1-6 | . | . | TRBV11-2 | CASSFDRNSPLHF | TGTGCCAGCAGCTTTGACCGAAATTCACCCCTCCACTTT
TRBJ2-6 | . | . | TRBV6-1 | CASSEELVSGANVLTF | TGTGCCAGCAGTGAGGAGCTGGTCTCTGGGGCCAACGTCCTGACTTTC
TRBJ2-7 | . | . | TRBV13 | CASSGGVSSYEQYF | TGTGCCAGCAGCGGAGGGGTGAGCTCCTACGAGCAGTACTTC
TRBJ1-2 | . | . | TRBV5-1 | CASSLMSPNLSGYTF | TGCGCCAGCAGCTTGATGTCCCCAAACCTAAGTGGCTACACCTTC
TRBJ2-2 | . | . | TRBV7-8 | CASSLRDPYTGELFF | TGTGCCAGCAGCTTACGAGACCCCTACACCGGGGAGCTGTTTTTT
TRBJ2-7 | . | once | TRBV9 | CASSEGGQISSEQYF | TGTGCCAGCAGCGAGGGGGGGCAAATCTCGTCCGAGCAGTACTTC
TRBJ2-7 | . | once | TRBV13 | CASSLGWSSYEQYF | TGTGCCAGCAGCTTAGGGTGGTCCTCCTACGAGCAGTACTTC
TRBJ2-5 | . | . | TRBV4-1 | CASSQDPGAGETQYF | TGCGCCAGCAGCCAAGATCCGGGGGCGGGGGAGACCCAGTACTTC
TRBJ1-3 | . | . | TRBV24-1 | CATSDRDGGNTIYF | TGTGCCACCAGTGATCGGGACGGAGGAAACACCATATATTTT
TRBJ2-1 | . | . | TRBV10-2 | CASSESPGHNEQFF | TGCGCCAGCAGTGAGTCCCCAGGGCACAATGAGCAGTTCTTC
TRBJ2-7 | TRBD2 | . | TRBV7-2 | CASSLTGTSGLVYYEQYF | TGTGCCAGCAGCTTGACCGGGACTAGCGGGCTAGTTTACTACGAGCAGTACTTC
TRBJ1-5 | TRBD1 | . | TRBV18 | CASSPLGQDQPQHF | TGTGCCAGCTCACCACTCGGACAGGATCAGCCCCAGCATTTT
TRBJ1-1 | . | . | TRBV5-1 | CASSMETVMNTEAFF | TGCGCCAGCAGCATGGAGACAGTCATGAACACTGAAGCTTTCTTT
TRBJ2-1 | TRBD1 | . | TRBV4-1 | CASSRTGTGGGNEQFF | TGCGCCAGCAGCCGCACCGGGACAGGGGGCGGGAATGAGCAGTTCTTC
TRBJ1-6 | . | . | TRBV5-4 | CASSFVGRGRSPLHF | TGTGCCAGCAGCTTCGTGGGCAGGGGACGGTCACCCCTCCACTTT
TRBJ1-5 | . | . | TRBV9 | CASSVDPGNQPQHF | TGTGCCAGCAGCGTAGACCCAGGGAATCAGCCCCAGCATTTT
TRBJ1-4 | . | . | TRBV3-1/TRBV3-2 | CASSQEPGPNEKLFF | TGTGCCAGCAGCCAAGAACCGGGGCCAAATGAAAAACTGTTTTTT
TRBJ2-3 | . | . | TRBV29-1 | CSETPGVGTDTQYF | TGCAGCGAGACCCCAGGGGTCGGCACAGATACGCAGTATTTT
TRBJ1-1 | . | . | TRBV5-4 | CASSPPGVRLNTEAFF | TGTGCCAGCAGCCCCCCAGGTGTACGGTTGAACACTGAAGCTTTCTTT
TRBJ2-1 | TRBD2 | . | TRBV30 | CAWSVGGPGTRRNEQFF | TGTGCCTGGAGTGTCGGTGGACCCGGGACTAGGCGTAATGAGCAGTTCTTC
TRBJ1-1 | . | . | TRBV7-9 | CASSLRGTEAFF | TGTGCCAGCAGCCTGCGGGGCACTGAAGCTTTCTTT
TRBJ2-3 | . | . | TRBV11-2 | CASSLDPGGLGDTQYF | TGTGCCAGCAGCTTAGATCCCGGAGGATTAGGGGATACGCAGTATTTT
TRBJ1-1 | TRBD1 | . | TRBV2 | CASRPTGDSEAFF | TGTGCCAGCCGACCAACAGGGGATTCTGAAGCTTTCTTT
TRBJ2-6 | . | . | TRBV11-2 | CASRFPGGPGANVLTF | TGTGCCAGCAGATTCCCAGGGGGGCCTGGGGCCAACGTCCTGACTTTC